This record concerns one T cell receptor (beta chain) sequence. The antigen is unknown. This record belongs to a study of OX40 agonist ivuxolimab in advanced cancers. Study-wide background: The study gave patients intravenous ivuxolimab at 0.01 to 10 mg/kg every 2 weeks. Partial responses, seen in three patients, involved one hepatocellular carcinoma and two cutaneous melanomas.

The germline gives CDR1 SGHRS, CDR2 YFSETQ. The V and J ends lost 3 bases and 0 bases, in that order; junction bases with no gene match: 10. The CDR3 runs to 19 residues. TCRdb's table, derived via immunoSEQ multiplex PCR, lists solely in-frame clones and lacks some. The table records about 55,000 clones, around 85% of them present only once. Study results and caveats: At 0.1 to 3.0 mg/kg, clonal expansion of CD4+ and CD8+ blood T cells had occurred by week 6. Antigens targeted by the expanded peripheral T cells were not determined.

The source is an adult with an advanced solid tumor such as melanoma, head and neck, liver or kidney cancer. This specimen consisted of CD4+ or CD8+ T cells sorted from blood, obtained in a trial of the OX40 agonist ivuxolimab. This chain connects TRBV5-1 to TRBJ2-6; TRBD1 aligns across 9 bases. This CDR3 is CASSSAPGQGASGANVLTF. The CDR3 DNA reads TGCGCCAGCAGCTCGGCCCCGGGACAGGGCGCCTCTGGGGCCAACGTCCTGACTTTC.